Below are 8 T cell receptor beta chains sequenced from a single sample in a study of blood T cell repertoires in COVID-19. Data came from immunoSEQ multiplex PCR; TCRdb stores just in-frame clones and leaves some out. Among fewer than 50,000 clones, around 80% were seen once, and the ten largest hold 1.5% to 2%. Sequenced material: peripheral blood. The receptors shown here come from a man between 60 and 70 years old with COVID-19, enrolled during active disease.

The V gene is TRBV6-5, the J gene TRBJ2-7, with 9 bases fitting TRBD1. The ends lost 8 bases at V and 3 bases at J; junction bases unmatched: 5. CDR1 and CDR2 (germline): MNHEY, SVGAGI. The CDR3 spans 13 residues. This chain's CDR3 is CASVKTGGYEQYF. The CDR3 DNA reads as TGTGCCAGCGTGAAGACAGGGGGCTACGAGCAGTACTTC.

CDR3 residues: CASSPRSSGRTNNEQFF. The CDR3 DNA reads as TGTGCCAGCAGCCCTAGATCTAGCGGGAGGACAAACAATGAGCAGTTCTTC. The gene calls are TRBV7-2 and TRBJ2-1; 11 nucleotides align to TRBD2. Unmatched junction bases numbered 11, after V lost 5 bases and J lost 5 bases. Germline assignment: CDR1 SGHTA and CDR2 FQGNSA. CDR3 size: 17 residues.

The V call is TRBV6-6, the J call TRBJ1-2, with 7 bases matching TRBD1. J was trimmed by 3 bases and V by 6 bases; bases with no gene match: 4. CDR1 is MNHNY, CDR2 SVGAGI, per germline (reference sequence). This CDR3 is 13 amino acids long. DNA for the CDR3: TGTGCCAGCAGCCAAGACAGGGACTATGGCTACACCTTC. The encoded protein is CASSQDRDYGYTF.

The chain joins TRBV18 to TRBJ1-4; possibly TRBD1 for D (5 bases). The CDR3 covers 14 residues. V shed 5 bases and J shed 4 bases, with 11 bases lying between them. Germline assignment: CDR1 KGHSH and CDR2 LQKENI. The CDR3 here is CASSATADNEKLFF. The CDR3 coding sequence is TGTGCCAGCTCAGCGACAGCAGATAATGAAAAACTGTTTTTT.

The V gene is TRBV5-6, the J gene TRBJ1-2, with D hard to call. The CDR3 has 12 amino acids. Germline CDR1 is SGHDT and CDR2 is YYEEEE. The germline V and J ends were trimmed by 0 bases and 7 bases, with 7 bases remaining between them. This chain's CDR3 is CASSLVETGYTF. The DNA of the CDR3 is TGTGCCAGCAGCTTGGTGGAGACTGGCTACACCTTC.

The chain links TRBV5-1 to TRBJ2-2; D remains unclear. V shed 3 bases and J shed 7 bases, with 10 bases lying between them. Germline lookup yields CDR1 SGHRS and CDR2 YFSETQ. CDR3 size: 13 residues. As DNA, the CDR3 is TGCGCCAGCAGCTCGGAGAATGGCGGGGAGCTGTTTTTT. Translation: CASSSENGGELFF.

The chain couples TRBV5-1 to TRBJ1-1; 7 nucleotides align to TRBD1. Germline CDR1 is SGHRS and CDR2 is YFSETQ. This CDR3 has 14 residues. The J segment lost 6 bases and the V segment lost 0 bases, leaving 5 bases of the junction unmatched. The CDR3 sequence is CASSLVRGQAEAFF. DNA for the CDR3: TGCGCCAGCAGCTTGGTAAGGGGGCAGGCTGAAGCTTTCTTT.

The chain has TRBV9 and TRBJ2-2, with D unresolved. Germline V gene data show CDR1 as SGDLS and CDR2 as YYNGEE. The germline V and J ends were trimmed by 0 bases and 3 bases, with 12 bases remaining between them. This CDR3 contains 16 residues. CDR3 sequence: CASSVEVPLYTGELFF. CDR3 bases: TGTGCCAGCAGCGTAGAGGTACCACTATACACCGGGGAGCTGTTTTTT.